The rows below give T cell receptor beta chains drawn from one sample of a study of T cell changes during pregnancy in multiple sclerosis. Measured with immunoSEQ multiplex PCR; TCRdb has only the in-frame clones, and not every one. The sample holds under 40,000 clones, over 85% seen once. The sample in question was CD4+ T cells from peripheral blood mononuclear cells, obtained before pregnancy. The receptor source for this set is a female donor with multiple sclerosis, enrolled in a pregnancy study. Each CDR3 is given without its conserved first and last residue. D genes are given only for firm matches.

cdr3_aa: ASSPFRGSHEQY
v_call: TRBV7-6
d_call: -
j_call: TRBJ2-7

cdr3_aa: ASSLWGGAGEAF
v_call: TRBV27
d_call: -
j_call: TRBJ1-1

cdr3_aa: ANHSGSGTGELF
v_call: TRBV7-2
d_call: TRBD2
j_call: TRBJ2-2

cdr3_aa: ASQRDYIQETQY
v_call: TRBV2
d_call: TRBD2
j_call: TRBJ2-5

cdr3_aa: ASSYTGALF
v_call: TRBV6-5
d_call: TRBD1
j_call: TRBJ1-1

cdr3_aa: ASSEFRVAETQY
v_call: TRBV25-1
d_call: -
j_call: TRBJ2-5

cdr3_aa: ASSESTRVIYNEQF
v_call: TRBV10-1
d_call: -
j_call: TRBJ2-1

cdr3_aa: ARSASGQGVDTEAF
v_call: TRBV5-3
d_call: TRBD1
j_call: TRBJ1-1

cdr3_aa: SVKDRGEKLF
v_call: TRBV29-1
d_call: TRBD1
j_call: TRBJ1-4

cdr3_aa: AISTGIDTGELF
v_call: TRBV6-1
d_call: -
j_call: TRBJ2-2

cdr3_aa: ASSQDPSGGDEQY
v_call: TRBV4-1
d_call: TRBD2
j_call: TRBJ2-7

cdr3_aa: ASSQEGRNTEAF
v_call: TRBV4-2
d_call: -
j_call: TRBJ1-1

cdr3_aa: ASSRTSTAWETQY
v_call: TRBV14
d_call: -
j_call: TRBJ2-5

cdr3_aa: ASSFGGFTDTQY
v_call: TRBV7-2
d_call: TRBD2
j_call: TRBJ2-3

cdr3_aa: AISQGDNEQF
v_call: TRBV10-2
d_call: -
j_call: TRBJ2-1

cdr3_aa: ASSLMAGGYNEQF
v_call: TRBV7-2
d_call: TRBD2
j_call: TRBJ2-1

cdr3_aa: ASIGRRSNTEAF
v_call: TRBV2
d_call: -
j_call: TRBJ1-1

cdr3_aa: ASSPRVTLNTEAF
v_call: TRBV7-9
d_call: -
j_call: TRBJ1-1

cdr3_aa: ASSLGVRESQPQH
v_call: TRBV7-2
d_call: -
j_call: TRBJ1-5

cdr3_aa: ASSDAEDRGPYNEQF
v_call: TRBV2
d_call: TRBD1
j_call: TRBJ2-1